This T cell receptor beta chain was observed in a study of T cells expressing NK-cell markers. The CDR3 covers 17 residues. Germline V lookup: CDR1 KGHSH, CDR2 LQKENI. Reprocessing the 5' RACE reads, TCRdb reports a single entry for every CDR3 protein and omits DNA. Its clone listing holds about 540,000 distinct CDR3 sequences. The sequence was obtained from a man aged 18 to 30 in good health. The chain combines TRBV18 with TRBJ2-1; TCRdb designates TRBD1, a call that cannot be tested without DNA. What was sequenced was blood T cells: a sorted CD56 or NKG2C T cell subset, CD4+ or CD8+ T cells, or bulk PBMC T cells (not recorded which). This CDR3 reads CASSRTGLNPRYNEQFF.